This passage covers 13 T cell receptor beta chains from one sample sequenced in a study of technical replicates of blood from a few donors (dated by TCRdb to between 2016 and 2019). Libraries came from the immunoSEQ multiplex PCR assay. TCRdb obtained this table from immuneACCESS and retained in-frame rearrangements with V and J assigned. These tables miss some clones; where compared with another copy, unresolved V genes account for less than half of the shortfall, and the remainder is unexplained. This sample holds about 67,000 clones; about 98% were observed only once. Of the sample, approximately 0.17% falls within the top ten clones. Sequencing input: T cells isolated from PBMCs. Receptors originate from a human donor in good health.

This chain links TRBV5-4 with TRBJ1-5; D gene uncertain. This CDR3 contains 14 residues. Trimming removed 1 base at V and 5 bases at J, with 10 bases between. Germline V gene sequence: CDR1 SGHNT, CDR2 YYREEE (reference sequence). The CDR3 here is CASSLLGTDQPQHF. The CDR3 bases are TGTGCCAGCAGCTTGCTAGGAACGGATCAGCCCCAGCATTTT.

The V gene is TRBV19, the J gene TRBJ1-1; D is unclear. Germline V gene data show CDR1 as LNHDA and CDR2 as SQIVND (reference sequence). V gave up 5 bases and J gave up 5 bases, with 15 bases separating them. The CDR3 has 14 residues. CDR3 in amino acids: CASSRPGRRTEAFF. CDR3 coding DNA: TGTGCCAGTAGTCGGCCGGGTAGAAGGACTGAAGCTTTCTTT.

The V call is TRBV5-1, the J call TRBJ1-1; D uncertain. This CDR3 contains 14 residues. The V and J ends lost 0 bases and 5 bases respectively, with 11 bases between them. The germline gives CDR1 SGHRS, CDR2 YFSETQ. The DNA for the CDR3 is TGCGCCAGCAGCTTGGTCGCAGGCGGGACTGAAGCTTTCTTT. Translating gives CASSLVAGGTEAFF.

This rearrangement joins TRBV12-5 to TRBJ2-7; perhaps TRBD1 as D (6 bases). This CDR3 spans 18 amino acids. V lost 0 bases to trimming and J lost 3 bases, with 21 bases between them. Germline CDR1 and CDR2: LGHNT and FRNRAP. CDR3 sequence (DNA): TGTGCTAGTGGTTTGGTAGTGGGGCTACAGGGTAGGGGCTACGAGCAGTACTTC. Translated: CASGLVVGLQGRGYEQYF.

The V gene is TRBV9, the J gene TRBJ1-2; TRBD1 is a possible D gene (5 bases). V was cut by 5 bases and J by 7 bases, with 15 bases left in between. The CDR3 has 13 amino acids. Germline CDR1 is SGDLS and CDR2 is YYNGEE. CDR3: CASSSTQGSGYTF. As DNA, the CDR3 is TGTGCCAGCAGTTCAACCCAGGGAAGTGGCTACACCTTC.

The chain has TRBV11-3 and TRBJ2-2; a weak D match, TRBD1 (6 bases). Germline CDR1 SGHNT, CDR2 YENEEA. The CDR3 runs 16 residues. The germline V and J ends were trimmed by 5 bases and 5 bases, with 18 bases remaining between them. The chain's CDR3 is CASSGYDRSATGELFF. The CDR3 DNA is TGTGCCAGCAGCGGATACGACAGGTCGGCGACCGGGGAGCTGTTTTTT.

J is TRBJ2-2 and V is TRBV29-1; D remains ambiguous. Germline V gene lookup returns CDR1 SQVTM and CDR2 ANQGSEA. Trimming shortened V by 4 bases and J by 1 base, and 7 bases separated the two germline ends. This CDR3 region has 13 residues. In DNA form, the CDR3 reads TGCAGCGTTGTTAGAGGGAACACCGGGGAGCTGTTTTTT. This sequence encodes CSVVRGNTGELFF.

The V and J genes are TRBV5-4 and TRBJ2-3, with D unclear. V lost 3 bases and J 1 base, leaving 9 bases between the germline ends. This CDR3 comprises 14 residues. Germline values: CDR1 SGHNT, CDR2 YYREEE (reference sequence). Written as DNA, the CDR3 is TGTGCCAGCAGCTCAGAATTTCGCACAGATACGCAGTATTTT. It is translated as CASSSEFRTDTQYF.

The genes are TRBV5-6 and TRBJ2-3, with 7 nucleotides matching TRBD2. With V trimmed by 2 bases and J by 0 bases, 3 bases remained unmatched. The CDR3 has 15 residues. The germline gives CDR1 SGHDT, CDR2 YYEEEE. The CDR3 loop is CASSFRGSSTDTQYF. The CDR3 bases are TGTGCCAGCAGCTTTCGCGGGAGTAGCACAGATACGCAGTATTTT. Together with reference TRBV5-6 and TRBJ2-3, the CDR3 gives the full variable domain: DAGVTQSPTHLIKTRGQQVTLRCSPKSGHDTVSWYQQALGQGPQFIFQYYEEEERQRGNFPDRFSGHQFPNYSSELNVNALLLGDSALYLCASSFRGSSTDTQYFGPGTRLTVL.

The chain is built from TRBV27 and TRBJ1-1; maybe TRBD1 (5 bases). Trimming removed 8 bases at V and 11 bases at J, with 18 bases between. The CDR3 totals 12 residues. The germline CDR1 and CDR2 sequences are MNHEY and SMNVEV (reference sequence). CDR3 region: CASQGVGAGAFF. The DNA of the CDR3 is TGTGCCAGCCAGGGTGTAGGGGCCGGCGCTTTCTTT.

This chain uses TRBV4-1 with TRBJ2-7; 9 bases match TRBD1. V lost 0 bases and J lost 3; bases outside the gene matches: 6. The CDR3 has 16 amino acids. Germline V gene lookup returns CDR1 MGHRA and CDR2 YSYEKL. Here the CDR3 reads CASSQDPGTGFYEQYF. DNA for the CDR3: TGCGCCAGCAGCCAAGACCCCGGGACAGGGTTCTACGAGCAGTACTTC.

The genes are TRBV30 and TRBJ1-1; 7 bases are shared with TRBD1. The CDR3 runs to 14 residues. The V segment lost 2 bases and the J segment 10 bases; nucleotides outside the gene matches: 13. In germline, CDR1 is GTSNPN, CDR2 SVGIG (reference sequence). CDR3 in DNA: TGTGCCTGGAGTTTAGGACAGGTTGTAGTGGGAGCTTTCTTT. Residues: CAWSLGQVVVGAFF.

This chain connects TRBV5-6 to TRBJ1-2; D is unresolved. The germline V and J ends were trimmed by 3 bases and 5 bases, with 11 bases remaining between them. The CDR3 runs 13 residues. Germline CDR1 and CDR2: SGHDT and YYEEEE. The CDR3 coding sequence is TGTGCCAGCAGCTCCGGGGAGGGATATGGCTACACCTTC. It is translated as CASSSGEGYGYTF.